These T cell receptor beta chains were read from a single sample in a study of T cell responses to AZD1222 COVID-19 vaccine. Sequenced by immunoSEQ multiplex PCR; TCRdb stores in-frame clones only, minus some. The sample shows roughly 180,000 clones, roughly nine tenths of them seen only once. This sample comprised peripheral blood, obtained 28 days after the second AZD1222 dose. These receptors originate from an adult who received the AZD1222 COVID-19 vaccine. CDR3s include the opening cysteine and the closing phenylalanine or tryptophan. The order of the fields is V gene, J gene, D gene, clone size, CDR3 protein, CDR3 DNA. A D gene is named only where the DNA matches it firmly. The size entry is marked missing in some rows and otherwise reads once, few, many or a size class.

>TRBV27|TRBJ2-2|NA|NA
CASSLKALMNTGELFF
TGTGCCAGCAGTTTAAAGGCCTTGATGAACACCGGGGAGCTGTTTTTT
>TRBV12-3/TRBV12-4|TRBJ1-3|NA|NA
CASSPPPGPPIYF
TGTGCCAGCAGTCCTCCCCCGGGGCCGCCGATATATTTT
>TRBV6-5|TRBJ1-1|TRBD1|NA
CASTVQGGTEAFF
TGTGCCAGCACTGTACAGGGGGGGACTGAAGCTTTCTTT
>TRBV11-3|TRBJ2-1|NA|NA
CASSLEEDREQFF
TGTGCCAGCAGCTTAGAGGAAGACCGTGAGCAGTTCTTC
>TRBV30|TRBJ2-7|NA|NA
CAWNRGSYEQYF
TGTGCCTGGAATCGGGGCTCCTACGAGCAGTACTTC
>TRBV7-2|TRBJ1-2|TRBD1|NA
CASSLTGEASGYTF
TGTGCCAGCAGCCTGACAGGGGAGGCGTCGGGCTACACCTTC
>TRBV29-1|TRBJ1-2|NA|few
CSVEDPTRYGYTF
TGCAGCGTTGAAGATCCCACCCGTTATGGCTACACCTTC
>TRBV5-4|TRBJ2-1|NA|NA
CASSLATYNEQFF
TGTGCCAGCAGCTTGGCTACCTACAATGAGCAGTTCTTC
>TRBV4-3|TRBJ1-5|NA|NA
CASSQDLSSNQPQHF
TGCGCCAGCAGCCAAGATCTGAGTAGCAATCAGCCCCAGCATTTT
>TRBV9|TRBJ2-7|TRBD2|NA
CASSPPSGGAYEQYF
TGTGCCAGCAGCCCGCCATCGGGGGGGGCCTACGAGCAGTACTTC
>TRBV20-1|TRBJ2-1|NA|NA
CSAREDGEQFF
TGCAGTGCTAGAGAGGACGGTGAGCAGTTCTTC
>TRBV3-1/TRBV3-2|TRBJ2-2|TRBD2|NA
CASSQNTGTSFLTGELFF
TGTGCCAGCAGCCAAAATACCGGGACTAGCTTTCTCACCGGGGAGCTGTTTTTT
>TRBV7-8|TRBJ1-4|NA|NA
CASSIQVGRNEKLFF
TGTGCCAGCAGCATCCAAGTTGGACGTAATGAAAAACTGTTTTTT
>TRBV18|TRBJ1-4|NA|NA
CASSKVATNEKLFF
TGTGCCAGCTCAAAGGTCGCAACTAATGAAAAACTGTTTTTT
>TRBV19|TRBJ2-7|NA|few
CASSFGIYEQYF
TGTGCCAGTAGTTTTGGGATCTACGAGCAGTACTTC
>TRBV19|TRBJ1-2|TRBD1|once
CASRHELGQSGYTF
TGTGCCAGTAGACACGAATTGGGACAGAGTGGCTACACCTTC
>TRBV5-1|TRBJ2-1|TRBD2|NA
CASSWPPSGIFNEQFF
TGCGCCAGCAGCTGGCCCCCTAGCGGGATATTCAATGAGCAGTTCTTC
>TRBV5-4|TRBJ1-2|NA|NA
CASSLAGQVANYGYTF
TGTGCCAGCAGCTTGGCAGGGCAGGTGGCAAACTATGGCTACACCTTC
>TRBV20-1|TRBJ2-1|NA|NA
CSARAPNEQFF
TGCAGTGCTAGAGCCCCAAATGAGCAGTTCTTC
>TRBV27|TRBJ1-1|NA|NA
CASSGAYDTEAFF
TGTGCCAGCAGCGGGGCCTATGACACTGAAGCTTTCTTT
>TRBV30|TRBJ1-2|TRBD1|NA
CAWNSGTGLSGYTF
TGTGCCTGGAATTCCGGGACAGGGTTATCGGGCTACACCTTC
>TRBV7-9|TRBJ1-2|TRBD1|NA
CASRTGTGGSGYGYTF
TGTGCCAGCAGGACCGGGACAGGGGGATCAGGCTATGGCTACACCTTC
>TRBV19|TRBJ1-2|NA|NA
CASSARYGYTF
TGTGCCAGTAGTGCCAGATACGGCTACACCTTC
>TRBV6-5|TRBJ2-3|NA|NA
CASSYGRWAGADTQYF
TGTGCCAGCAGTTATGGGAGGTGGGCGGGGGCTGATACGCAGTATTTT
>TRBV11-2|TRBJ2-1|NA|NA
CASSSVVIGARSEQFF
TGTGCCAGCAGCTCGGTGGTGATTGGGGCTAGGAGTGAGCAGTTCTTC
>TRBV7-2|TRBJ2-1|TRBD2|NA
CASSLQGRSGGEQFF
TGTGCCAGCAGCTTACAGGGGAGGAGCGGGGGTGAGCAGTTCTTC
>TRBV7-2|TRBJ2-7|NA|NA
CASSLMQGWYEQYF
TGTGCCAGCAGCTTAATGCAGGGGTGGTACGAGCAGTACTTC
>TRBV6-6|TRBJ2-1|TRBD2|NA
CASRTSGVVNEQFF
TGTGCCAGCAGGACTAGCGGGGTTGTCAATGAGCAGTTCTTC
>TRBV30|TRBJ1-1|TRBD1|once
CAWSGGTGIIMNTEAFF
TGTGCCTGGAGTGGAGGGACAGGCATCATTATGAACACTGAAGCTTTCTTT
>TRBV2|TRBJ1-1|NA|NA
CASSEASTEAFF
TGTGCCAGCAGTGAAGCAAGTACTGAAGCTTTCTTT
>TRBV5-1|TRBJ2-3|TRBD1|NA
CASSLAGQATQYF
TGCGCCAGCAGCTTGGCCGGACAGGCTACGCAGTATTTT
>TRBV2|TRBJ1-5|NA|NA
CASSDTPGTVSSF
TGTGCCAGCAGTGATACCCCAGGGACGGTATCGTCTTTT
>TRBV13|TRBJ2-5|TRBD2|NA
CASSSLGLAGRRETQYF
TGTGCCAGCAGCTCCCTTGGACTAGCGGGGAGACGAGAGACCCAGTACTTC
>TRBV19|TRBJ1-1|NA|NA
CASSLRKETEAFF
TGTGCCAGTAGTCTCCGGAAAGAGACTGAAGCTTTCTTT
>TRBV5-4|TRBJ1-1|NA|NA
CASSRATGKNTEAFF
TGTGCCAGCAGCCGAGCAACAGGGAAAAACACTGAAGCTTTCTTT
>TRBV9|TRBJ1-2|NA|NA
CASSARSYDGYTF
TGTGCCAGCAGCGCGCGGAGCTACGATGGCTACACCTTC
>TRBV3-1/TRBV3-2|TRBJ1-1|NA|NA
CASSRRGNTEAFF
TGTGCCAGCAGCCGGCGGGGGAACACTGAAGCTTTCTTT
>TRBV19|TRBJ1-2|NA|NA
CASSIEGYYGYTF
TGTGCCAGTAGTATTGAAGGTTACTATGGCTACACCTTC
>TRBV5-5|TRBJ1-5|TRBD1|NA
CASSLTGGINQPQHF
TGTGCCAGCAGCTTGACAGGGGGTATCAATCAGCCCCAGCATTTT
>TRBV11-3|TRBJ1-2|TRBD1|NA
CASSNRTGDGYTF
TGTGCCAGCAGCAACCGGACAGGGGATGGCTACACCTTC
>TRBV6-5|TRBJ2-3|NA|NA
CASSGQSSTDTQYF
TGTGCCAGCAGCGGACAGAGTAGCACAGATACGCAGTATTTT
>TRBV18|TRBJ2-3|NA|NA
CASSRLDSGTDTQYF
TGTGCCAGCTCACGGCTCGACAGCGGCACAGATACGCAGTATTTT
>TRBV7-2|TRBJ1-2|NA|NA
CASSQGLNYGYTF
TGTGCCAGCAGCCAGGGACTCAACTATGGCTACACCTTC
>TRBV15|TRBJ2-7|NA|NA
CATREGPSYEQYF
TGTGCCACCAGAGAGGGACCGAGCTACGAGCAGTACTTC
>TRBV18|TRBJ2-2|NA|NA
CASSPVGGVTGELFF
TGTGCCAGCTCACCAGTGGGGGGCGTCACCGGGGAGCTGTTTTTT
>TRBV7-7|TRBJ2-5|TRBD1|NA
CASSVTGGRGETQYF
TGTGCTAGCAGCGTGACAGGGGGAAGGGGAGAGACCCAGTACTTC
>TRBV6-5|TRBJ1-1|NA|NA
CASIGFGAANTEAFF
TGTGCCAGCATTGGGTTTGGGGCCGCGAACACTGAAGCTTTCTTT
>TRBV18|TRBJ2-3|NA|NA
CASSPSPLGPDTQYF
TGTGCCAGCTCACCATCCCCACTAGGGCCAGATACGCAGTATTTT
>TRBV5-8|TRBJ1-3|TRBD1|NA
CASSLRTGSGNTIYF
TGTGCCAGCAGCTTGAGGACAGGCTCTGGAAACACCATATATTTT
>TRBV27|TRBJ2-1|TRBD2|NA
CATSLRRLAGIDEQFF
TGTGCCACCTCGCTGCGAAGGCTAGCGGGAATCGATGAGCAGTTCTTC
>TRBV20-1|TRBJ2-1|NA|NA
CSASRGNEQFF
TGCAGTGCTAGTCGAGGAAATGAGCAGTTCTTC
>TRBV5-1|TRBJ1-1|TRBD1|NA
CASSLGQGGTEAFF
TGCGCCAGCAGCTTGGGACAGGGTGGGACTGAAGCTTTCTTT
>TRBV20-1|TRBJ2-3|NA|NA
CSAPRGGTQYF
TGCAGTGCCCCGAGGGGGGGTACGCAGTATTTT
>TRBV7-6|TRBJ1-1|NA|NA
CASSLESQMNTEAFF
TGTGCCAGCAGCTTAGAATCACAGATGAACACTGAAGCTTTCTTT
>TRBV11-2|TRBJ1-6|NA|NA
CASSPSYNSPLHF
TGTGCCAGCAGCCCCTCCTATAATTCACCCCTCCACTTT
>TRBV10-3|TRBJ2-6|NA|NA
CAIQGVQPSGANVLTF
TGTGCCATACAGGGAGTACAGCCCTCTGGGGCCAACGTCCTGACTTTC
>TRBV7-8|TRBJ2-5|TRBD1|NA
CASSSRRPGQGLGKETQYF
TGTGCCAGCAGCTCTCGTCGCCCGGGACAGGGATTGGGGAAAGAGACCCAGTACTTC
>TRBV6-5|TRBJ1-2|TRBD1|NA
CASSYRTGPGYGYTF
TGTGCCAGCAGTTACAGGACAGGGCCGGGCTATGGCTACACCTTC
>TRBV9|TRBJ2-5|TRBD2|NA
CASSVGGAGGQETQYF
TGTGCCAGCAGCGTAGGTGGGGCGGGGGGCCAAGAGACCCAGTACTTC
>TRBV27|TRBJ1-4|TRBD1|NA
CASSPGTGRGLFNEKLFF
TGTGCCAGCAGTCCCGGGACAGGGAGGGGGCTCTTTAATGAAAAACTGTTTTTT